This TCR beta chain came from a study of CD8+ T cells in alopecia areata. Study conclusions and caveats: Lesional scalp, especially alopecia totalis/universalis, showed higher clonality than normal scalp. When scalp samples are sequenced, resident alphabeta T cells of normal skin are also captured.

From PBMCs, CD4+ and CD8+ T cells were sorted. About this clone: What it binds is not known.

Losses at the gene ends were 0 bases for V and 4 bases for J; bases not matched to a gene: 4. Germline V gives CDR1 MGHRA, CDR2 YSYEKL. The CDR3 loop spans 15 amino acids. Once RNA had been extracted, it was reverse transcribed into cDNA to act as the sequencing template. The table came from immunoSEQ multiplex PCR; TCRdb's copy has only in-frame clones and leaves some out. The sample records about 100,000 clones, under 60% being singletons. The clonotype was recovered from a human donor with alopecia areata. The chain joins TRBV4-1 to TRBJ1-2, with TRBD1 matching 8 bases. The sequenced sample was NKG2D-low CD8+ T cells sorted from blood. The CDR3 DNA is TGCGCCAGCAGCCAAGAAGGACAGGGACGCTATGGCTACACCTTC. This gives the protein CASSQEGQGRYGYTF.